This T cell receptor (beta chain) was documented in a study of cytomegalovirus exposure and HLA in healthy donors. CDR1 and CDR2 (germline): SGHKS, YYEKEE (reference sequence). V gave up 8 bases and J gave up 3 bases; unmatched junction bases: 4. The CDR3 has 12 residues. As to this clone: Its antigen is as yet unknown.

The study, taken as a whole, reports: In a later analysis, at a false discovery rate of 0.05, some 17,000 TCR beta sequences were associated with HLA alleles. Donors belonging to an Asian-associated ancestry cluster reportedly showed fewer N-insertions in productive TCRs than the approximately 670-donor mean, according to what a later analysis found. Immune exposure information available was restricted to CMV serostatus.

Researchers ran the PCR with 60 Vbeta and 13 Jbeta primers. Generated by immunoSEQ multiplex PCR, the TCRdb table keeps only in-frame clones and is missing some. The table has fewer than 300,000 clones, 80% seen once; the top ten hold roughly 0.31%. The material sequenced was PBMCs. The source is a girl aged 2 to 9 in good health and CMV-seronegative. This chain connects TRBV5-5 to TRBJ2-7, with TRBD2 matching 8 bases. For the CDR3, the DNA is TGTGCCAGTATAGCGGGAAACTACGAGCAGTACTTC. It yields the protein CASIAGNYEQYF.